This record looks at one T cell receptor beta chain sequence and its context. Treatment meaning: about 20 received Ad26.COV2.S at low or high dose, single or two shots; 5 received placebo; per-sample allocation not given. All samples were drawn on day 63, counting from the first vaccine or placebo injection. The sample came from a Boston adult aged 18-55 years. Expressing Wuhan-strain SARS-CoV-2 spike, an Ad26 vector served as the vaccine. This entry comes from a study of Ad26.COV2.S vaccination and SARS-CoV-2 variants. In the study overall: Each vaccinee took Ad26.COV2.S intramuscularly, once or twice 56 days apart.

The CDR3 loop spans 15 amino acids. V shed 2 bases and J 5 bases; nucleotides not matched to a gene: 7. Germline V lookup: CDR1 SGHRS, CDR2 YFSETQ. Sequencing used immunoSEQ multiplex PCR; TCRdb keeps in-frame clones, though not all of them. The sample has roughly 380,000 clones, roughly 91% seen once. Material: peripheral blood, obtained in a trial of Ad26.COV2.S vaccine versus placebo. The gene calls are TRBV5-1 and TRBJ1-1, with 9 bases that match TRBD1. This TCR was recovered from a person aged 18-60 years who received the Ad26.COV2.S COVID-19 vaccine or a placebo. CDR3 coding DNA: TGCGCCAGCAGCTTTACTACCGGGACAGGGACTGAAGCTTTCTTT. It codes for CASSFTTGTGTEAFF.